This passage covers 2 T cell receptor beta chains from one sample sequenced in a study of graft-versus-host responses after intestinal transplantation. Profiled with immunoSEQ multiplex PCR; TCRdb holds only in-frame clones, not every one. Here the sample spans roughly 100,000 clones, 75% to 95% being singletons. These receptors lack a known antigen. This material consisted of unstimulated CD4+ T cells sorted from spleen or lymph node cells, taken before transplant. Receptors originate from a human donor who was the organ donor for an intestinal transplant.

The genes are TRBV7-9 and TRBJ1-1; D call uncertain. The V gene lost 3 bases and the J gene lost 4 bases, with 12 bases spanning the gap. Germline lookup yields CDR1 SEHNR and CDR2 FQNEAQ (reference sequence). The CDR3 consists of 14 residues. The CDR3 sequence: CASSLNREATEAFF. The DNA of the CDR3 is TGTGCCAGCAGCTTGAATAGGGAGGCCACTGAAGCTTTCTTT.

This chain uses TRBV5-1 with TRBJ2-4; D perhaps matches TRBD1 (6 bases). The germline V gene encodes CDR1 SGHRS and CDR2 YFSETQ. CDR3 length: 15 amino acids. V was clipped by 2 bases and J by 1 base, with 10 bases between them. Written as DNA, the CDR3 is TGCGCCAGCAGCTTCGCAGGGGCTGCCAAAAACATTCAGTACTTC. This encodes CASSFAGAAKNIQYF.